The 16 T cell receptor beta chains listed next were all sequenced from one sample in a study of blood T cell repertoires in COVID-19. Generated by immunoSEQ multiplex PCR, the TCRdb table keeps only in-frame clones and is missing some. The sample contains over 250,000 clones, roughly nine tenths of which appear only once. The sequencing input was PBMCs or T cells enriched from blood (not recorded which). Receptors originate from a woman between 45 and 65 years old who had recovered from COVID-19.

The rearrangement joins TRBV6-5 to TRBJ2-2; 9 nucleotides align to TRBD1. V lost 6 bases, J lost 3 bases, and 2 bases stayed unmatched. CDR1 and CDR2 from the germline V gene are MNHEY and SVGAGI. The CDR3 is 14 amino acids. The CDR3 here is CASRGQGYTGELFF. DNA for the CDR3: TGTGCCAGCAGGGGACAGGGATACACCGGGGAGCTGTTTTTT.

The chain combines TRBV28 with TRBJ1-4, with TRBD1 identical over 7 bases. This CDR3 region has 15 residues. After removal of 1 base from V and 8 bases from J, the junction contained 7 bases not matched to a gene. CDR1 and CDR2 (germline): MDHEN, SYDVKM. The CDR3 loop is CASSLLARGKEKLFF. For the CDR3, the DNA is TGTGCCAGCAGTTTATTGGCCAGGGGGAAAGAAAAACTGTTTTTT.

The chain is built from TRBV5-5 and TRBJ2-7, with 8 nucleotides matching TRBD2. V lost 1 base and J lost 6; bases outside the gene matches: 6. The germline gives CDR1 SGHKS, CDR2 YYEKEE (reference sequence). CDR3 length: 14 amino acids. The CDR3 reads CASSLTAGVGEQYF. DNA for the CDR3: TGTGCCAGCAGCTTGACAGCGGGAGTAGGCGAGCAGTACTTC.

The CDR3 protein is CASSVDGGFSPLHF. CDR3 DNA: TGTGCCAGCAGCGTAGATGGGGGGTTTTCACCCCTCCACTTT. The genes are TRBV9 and TRBJ1-6, with D possibly being TRBD1 (5 bases). V was cut by 0 bases and J by 9 bases, with 10 bases left in between. Germline CDR1 and CDR2: SGDLS and YYNGEE. The CDR3 extends over 14 amino acids.

This sequence joins TRBV14 and TRBJ2-7, with 11 bases identical to TRBD1. V trimming: 2 bases; J trimming: 2 bases; junction bases outside the gene matches: 17. The CDR3 length is 20 residues. Germline V lookup: CDR1 SGHDN, CDR2 FVKESK. CDR3 region: CASSQPTPGQGANDTYEQYF. The CDR3 DNA reads as TGTGCCAGCAGCCAACCAACCCCCGGACAGGGGGCCAACGATACCTACGAGCAGTACTTC. Together with reference TRBV14 and TRBJ2-7, the CDR3 gives the full variable domain: EAGVTQFPSHSVIEKGQTVTLRCDPISGHDNLYWYRRVMGKEIKFLLHFVKESKQDESGMPNNRFLAERTGGTYSTLKVQPAELEDSGVYFCASSQPTPGQGANDTYEQYFGPGTRLTVT.

This clone was seen only a few times. V usage is TRBV7-8 and J usage is TRBJ1-2, with unresolved D. Germline values: CDR1 SGHVS, CDR2 FQNEAQ. The CDR3 has 15 residues. V was shortened by 5 bases and J by 10 bases, with 23 bases between the two germline ends. CDR3 sequence reads: CASSPTPAGQASYTF. CDR3 in DNA: TGTGCCAGCAGCCCCACCCCGGCTGGGCAAGCCTCCTACACCTTC.

This chain uses TRBV4-3 with TRBJ2-1; D is undetermined. Between the trimmed V and J ends, which lost 1 base and 10 bases, there was a span of 11 bases. The CDR3 is 13 amino acids. CDR1 LGHNA and CDR2 YSLEER come from the germline V gene. The CDR3, as DNA: TGCGCCAGCAGCCAAGGCACTTCTGTAGAGCAGTTCTTC. Translating it yields CASSQGTSVEQFF.

The chain recombines TRBV18 with TRBJ2-2; 11 bases match TRBD1. CDR3 length equals 15 residues. CDR1 and CDR2 from the germline V gene are KGHSH and LQKENI. V trimming: 2 bases; J trimming: 6 bases; junction bases outside the gene matches: 2. The CDR3 DNA reads as TGTGCCAGCTCACCAGGACAGGGGGCGGCCGGGGAGCTGTTTTTT. This sequence encodes CASSPGQGAAGELFF.

The chain joins TRBV7-5 to TRBJ1-6; the table's D call, TRBD1, was not checked against the DNA. TRBV7-5 is listed as a pseudogene. The CDR3 is made up of 16 amino acids. The CDR3: CARSLDGQGTHSPLHF. In nucleotides, the CDR3 is TGTGCCAGAAGTTTAGATGGACAGGGGACGCATTCACCCCTCCACTTT.

The V and J genes are TRBV7-9 and TRBJ1-1, with a weak D call TRBD1 (6 bases). Germline V CDR1 and CDR2: SEHNR, FQNEAQ (reference sequence). Trimming took 2 bases from V and 7 from J, leaving 14 bases between them. The CDR3 consists of 14 residues. CDR3 nucleotides: TGTGCCAGCAGCTTACGTCAGGGGCCGGTTGAAGCTTTCTTT. Translation gives CASSLRQGPVEAFF.

The rearrangement uses TRBV12-5 and TRBJ2-3; 9 bases are a match to TRBD1. Germline lookup yields CDR1 LGHNT and CDR2 FRNRAP. The CDR3 contains 15 residues. V lost 4 bases, J lost 3 bases, and 5 bases stayed unmatched. The CDR3 protein is CASGWGQGGTDTQYF. CDR3 bases: TGTGCTAGTGGTTGGGGACAGGGAGGGACAGATACGCAGTATTTT.

The CDR3 DNA follows: TGTGCCAGCAGCCAACAGGGACAGAACTACGAGCAGTACTTC. It codes for CASSQQGQNYEQYF. The chain combines TRBV4-2 with TRBJ2-7, with 7 nucleotides matching TRBD1. The V segment lost 2 bases and the J segment 3 bases; nucleotides outside the gene matches: 4. Germline CDR1 reads LGHNA; CDR2 reads YNFKEQ. The CDR3 spans 14 residues.

Of note for this clone: It is unclear where the CDR3 begins or ends on the DNA, so no DNA is shown, and the CDR3 is as TCRdb lists it. The chain combines TRBV21-1 with TRBJ1-6; the table's D gene call, TRBD1, was not cross checked with the DNA. TRBV21-1 is assigned pseudogene status. The CDR3 spans 15 amino acids, including both terminal residues. The CDR3 sequence: CASSKVGQGNSPLHF.

This sequence joins TRBV9 and TRBJ2-7; a possible D gene is TRBD2 (6 bases). Trimming cost V 3 bases and J 0 bases, with 7 bases left between them. Germline assignment: CDR1 SGDLS and CDR2 YYNGEE. The CDR3 sequence is 13 residues long. The CDR3 coding sequence is TGTGCCAGCAGCGCGACTAGCTCCTACGAGCAGTACTTC. The encoded protein is CASSATSSYEQYF.

The chain is built from TRBV7-3 and TRBJ1-1; possible D gene TRBD1, 6 bases. In germline, CDR1 is SGHTA, CDR2 FQGTGA. The CDR3 spans 14 residues. V dropped 5 bases and J dropped 3 bases, with 13 bases sitting between them. The DNA for the CDR3 is TGTGCCAGCAGCCCAGGACAGTTCCACACTGAAGCTTTCTTT. It translates to CASSPGQFHTEAFF.

The rearrangement joins TRBV7-2 to TRBJ1-6; a weak D match, TRBD1 (5 bases). CDR3 length equals 18 residues. Germline loops: CDR1 SGHTA, CDR2 FQGNSA. The ends were cut back, 0 bases at V and 7 bases at J, with 19 bases in the middle. The CDR3 is CASSLARFSRAANSPLHF. For the CDR3, the DNA is TGTGCCAGCAGCTTAGCCAGGTTCTCCAGGGCTGCAAATTCACCCCTCCACTTT.